This T cell receptor (beta chain) was captured in a study of CD8 T cells in ankylosing spondylitis. Germline lookup yields CDR1 SGHTA and CDR2 FQGNSA. The CDR3 covers 15 residues. V lost 1 base and J 2 bases, leaving 11 bases between the germline ends. TCRdb itself ran the 5' RACE reads through MiXCR, one entry per CDR3 protein. This sample has about 210,000 distinct CDR3 sequences, with around 8% found just once. The sequencing input was blood, either unsorted or a sorted T cell fraction (not recorded which). This chain connects TRBV7-2 to TRBJ1-2; D is uncertain. This sequence was found in a female donor with ankylosing spondylitis or in good health (not recorded which). CDR3 bases: TGTGCCAGCAGCTTAGTGCGCCGGATGAACTATGGCTACACCTTC. It encodes CASSLVRRMNYGYTF. Drawing the rest from reference TRBV7-2 and TRBJ1-2, the complete variable domain is GAGVSQSPSNKVTEKGKDVELRCDPISGHTALYWYRQSLGQGLEFLIYFQGNSAPDKSGLPSDRFSAERTGGSVSTLTIQRTQQEDSAVYLCASSLVRRMNYGYTFGSGTRLTVV.